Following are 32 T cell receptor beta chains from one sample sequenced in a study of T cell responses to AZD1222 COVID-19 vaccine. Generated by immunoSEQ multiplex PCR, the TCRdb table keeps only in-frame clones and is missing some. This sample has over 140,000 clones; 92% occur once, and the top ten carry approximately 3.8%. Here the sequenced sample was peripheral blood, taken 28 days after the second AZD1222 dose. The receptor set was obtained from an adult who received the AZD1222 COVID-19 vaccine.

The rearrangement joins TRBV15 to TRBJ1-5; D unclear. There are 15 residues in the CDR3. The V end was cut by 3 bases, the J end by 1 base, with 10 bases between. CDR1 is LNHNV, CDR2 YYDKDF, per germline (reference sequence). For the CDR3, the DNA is TGTGCCACCAGCAGTGGCCCGAACAGCAATCAGCCCCAGCATTTT. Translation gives CATSSGPNSNQPQHF. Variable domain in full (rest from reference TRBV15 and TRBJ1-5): DAMVIQNPRYQVTQFGKPVTLSCSQTLNHNVMYWYQQKSSQAPKLLFHYYDKDFNNEADTPDNFQSRRPNTSFCFLDIRSPGLGDTAMYLCATSSGPNSNQPQHFGDGTRLSIL.

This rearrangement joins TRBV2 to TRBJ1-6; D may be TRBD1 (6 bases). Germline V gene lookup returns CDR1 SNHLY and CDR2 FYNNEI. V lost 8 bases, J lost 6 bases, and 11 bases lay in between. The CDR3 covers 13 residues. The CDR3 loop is CASLGQINSPLHF. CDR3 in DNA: TGTGCCAGCTTAGGACAGATTAATTCACCCCTCCACTTT.

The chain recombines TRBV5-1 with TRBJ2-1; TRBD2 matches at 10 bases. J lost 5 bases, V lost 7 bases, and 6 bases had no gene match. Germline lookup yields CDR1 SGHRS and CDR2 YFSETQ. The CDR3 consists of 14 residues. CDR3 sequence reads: CASGLAGEHNEQFF. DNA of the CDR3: TGCGCCAGCGGGCTAGCGGGAGAACACAATGAGCAGTTCTTC.

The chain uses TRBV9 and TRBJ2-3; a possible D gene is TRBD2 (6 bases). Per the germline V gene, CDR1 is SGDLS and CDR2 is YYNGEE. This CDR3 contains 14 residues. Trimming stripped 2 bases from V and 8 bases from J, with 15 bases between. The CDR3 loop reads CASSVTSTSPTQYF. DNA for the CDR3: TGTGCCAGCAGCGTGACCTCGACTAGTCCTACGCAGTATTTT.

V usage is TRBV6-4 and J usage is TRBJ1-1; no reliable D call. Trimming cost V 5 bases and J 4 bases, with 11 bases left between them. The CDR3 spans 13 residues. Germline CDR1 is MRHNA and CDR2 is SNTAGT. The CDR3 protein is CASSSELGTEAFF. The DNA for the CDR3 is TGTGCCAGCAGTTCTGAGCTAGGCACTGAAGCTTTCTTT.

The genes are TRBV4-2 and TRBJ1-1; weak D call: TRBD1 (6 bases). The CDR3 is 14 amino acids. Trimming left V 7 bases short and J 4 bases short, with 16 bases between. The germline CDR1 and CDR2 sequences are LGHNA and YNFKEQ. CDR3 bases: TGTGCCAGCACCACTCCGGGGGCAGGCACTGAAGCTTTCTTT. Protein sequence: CASTTPGAGTEAFF.

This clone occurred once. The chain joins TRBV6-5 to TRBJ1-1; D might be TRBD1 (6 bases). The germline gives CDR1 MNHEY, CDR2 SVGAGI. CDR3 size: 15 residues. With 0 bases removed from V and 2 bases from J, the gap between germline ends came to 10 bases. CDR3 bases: TGTGCCAGCAGTTACTCGAGGACAGTCAACACTGAAGCTTTCTTT. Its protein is CASSYSRTVNTEAFF.

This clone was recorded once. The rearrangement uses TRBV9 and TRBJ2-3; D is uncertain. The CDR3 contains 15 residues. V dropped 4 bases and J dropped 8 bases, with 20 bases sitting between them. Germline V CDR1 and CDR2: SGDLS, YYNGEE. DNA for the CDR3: TGTGCCAGCAGCTTTACTGCTGGATCGGGTACTACGCAGTATTTT. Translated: CASSFTAGSGTTQYF.

CDR3 nucleotide sequence: TGCGCCAGCAGCCGGATCCTGGCGGACACCTACGAGCAGTACTTC. It yields the protein CASSRILADTYEQYF. This sequence joins TRBV4-1 and TRBJ2-7; D is possibly TRBD1 (5 bases). Per the germline V gene, CDR1 is MGHRA and CDR2 is YSYEKL. The CDR3 is 15 residues long. V lost 4 bases and J 2 bases, leaving 15 bases between the germline ends.

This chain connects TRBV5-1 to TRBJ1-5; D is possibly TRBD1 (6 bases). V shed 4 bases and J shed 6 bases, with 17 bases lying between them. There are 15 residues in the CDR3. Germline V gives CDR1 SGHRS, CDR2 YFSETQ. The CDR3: CASSPGGGPGQPQHF. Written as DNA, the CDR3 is TGCGCCAGCAGCCCTGGCGGGGGGCCAGGTCAGCCCCAGCATTTT.

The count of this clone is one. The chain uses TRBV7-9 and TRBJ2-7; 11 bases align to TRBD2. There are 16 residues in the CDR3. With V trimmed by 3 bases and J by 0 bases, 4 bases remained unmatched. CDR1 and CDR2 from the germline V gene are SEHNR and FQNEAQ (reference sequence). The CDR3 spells CASSLTSGKNSYEQYF. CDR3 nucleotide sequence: TGTGCCAGCAGCTTGACTAGCGGGAAGAACTCCTACGAGCAGTACTTC.

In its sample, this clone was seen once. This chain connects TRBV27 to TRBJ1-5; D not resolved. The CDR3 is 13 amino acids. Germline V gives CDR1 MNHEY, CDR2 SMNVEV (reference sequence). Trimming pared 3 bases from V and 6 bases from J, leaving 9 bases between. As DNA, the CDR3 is TGTGCCAGCAGTTTTGGCAGGCTTCAGCCCCAGCATTTT. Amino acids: CASSFGRLQPQHF.

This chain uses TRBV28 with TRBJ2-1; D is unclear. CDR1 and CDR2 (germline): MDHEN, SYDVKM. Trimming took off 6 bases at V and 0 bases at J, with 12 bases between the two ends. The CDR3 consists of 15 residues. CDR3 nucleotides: TGTGCCAGCAGGACTCCCCTACCCTCCTACAATGAGCAGTTCTTC. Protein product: CASRTPLPSYNEQFF.

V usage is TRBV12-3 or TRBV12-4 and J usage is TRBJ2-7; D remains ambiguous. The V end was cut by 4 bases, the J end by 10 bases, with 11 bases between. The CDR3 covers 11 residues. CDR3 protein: CASSSGISQYF. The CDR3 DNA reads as TGTGCCAGCAGTTCGGGCATTTCCCAGTACTTC.

For the CDR3, the DNA is TGTGCCAGCAGCCCCTCGGGGAGGGGAAGGAATCAGCCCCAGCATTTT. It encodes CASSPSGRGRNQPQHF. The chain joins TRBV6-2 or TRBV6-3 to TRBJ1-5, with TRBD1 as a possible D gene (5 bases). The CDR3 runs to 16 residues. CDR1 MNHEY and CDR2 SVGEGT come from the germline V gene. V was clipped by 6 bases and J by 4 bases, with 19 bases between them.

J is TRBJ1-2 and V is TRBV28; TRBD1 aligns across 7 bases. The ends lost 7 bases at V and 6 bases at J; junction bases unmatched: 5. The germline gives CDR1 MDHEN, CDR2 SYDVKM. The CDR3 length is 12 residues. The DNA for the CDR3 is TGTGCCAGCACCCGACAGGGCCATGGCTACACCTTC. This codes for CASTRQGHGYTF.

In nucleotides, the CDR3 is TGTGCCAGCAGGAACAGGGTCTTGGGCGAAAAACTGTTTTTT. It specifies CASRNRVLGEKLFF. The V gene is TRBV6-6, the J gene TRBJ1-4, with D maybe TRBD1 (6 bases). Germline V gives CDR1 MNHNY, CDR2 SVGAGI (reference sequence). The CDR3 has 14 residues. Trimming left V 6 bases short and J 8 bases short, with 16 bases between.

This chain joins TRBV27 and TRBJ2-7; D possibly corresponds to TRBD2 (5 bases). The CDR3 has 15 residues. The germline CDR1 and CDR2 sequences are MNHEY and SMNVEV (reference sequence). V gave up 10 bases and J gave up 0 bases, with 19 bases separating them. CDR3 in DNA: TGTGCCACCGCCCCGGCCGGGGTTAGCTCCTACGAGCAGTACTTC. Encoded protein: CATAPAGVSSYEQYF.

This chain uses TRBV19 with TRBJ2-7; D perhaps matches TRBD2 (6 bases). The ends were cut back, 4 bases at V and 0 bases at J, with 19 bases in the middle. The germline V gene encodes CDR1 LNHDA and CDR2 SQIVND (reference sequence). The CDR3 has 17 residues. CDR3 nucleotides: TGTGCCAGTAGTAGGGCGGTGACTAGTGAAGCCTCCTACGAGCAGTACTTC. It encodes CASSRAVTSEASYEQYF.

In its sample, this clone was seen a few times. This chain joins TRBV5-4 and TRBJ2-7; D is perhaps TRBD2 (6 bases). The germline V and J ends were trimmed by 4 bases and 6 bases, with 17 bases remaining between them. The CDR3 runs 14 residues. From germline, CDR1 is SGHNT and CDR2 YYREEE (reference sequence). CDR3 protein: CASSGPAGGSEQYF. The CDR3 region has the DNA TGTGCCAGCAGCGGACCAGCTGGAGGGAGCGAGCAGTACTTC.

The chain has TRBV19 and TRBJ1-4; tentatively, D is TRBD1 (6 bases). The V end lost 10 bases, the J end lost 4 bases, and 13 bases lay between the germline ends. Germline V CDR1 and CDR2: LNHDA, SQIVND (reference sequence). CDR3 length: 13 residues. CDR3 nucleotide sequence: TGTGCCACTCGACAGGCTCTTAATGAAAAACTGTTTTTT. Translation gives CATRQALNEKLFF. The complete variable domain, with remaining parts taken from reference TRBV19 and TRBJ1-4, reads DGGITQSPKYLFRKEGQNVTLSCEQNLNHDAMYWYRQDPGQGLRLIYYSQIVNDFQKGDIAEGYSVSREKKESFPLTVTSAQKNPTAFYLCATRQALNEKLFFGSGTQLSVL.

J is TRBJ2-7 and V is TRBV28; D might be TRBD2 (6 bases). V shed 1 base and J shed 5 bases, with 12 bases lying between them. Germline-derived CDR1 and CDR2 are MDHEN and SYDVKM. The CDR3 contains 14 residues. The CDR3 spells CASSLSGRGNEQYF. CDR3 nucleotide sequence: TGTGCCAGCAGTTTATCCGGGAGAGGTAACGAGCAGTACTTC.

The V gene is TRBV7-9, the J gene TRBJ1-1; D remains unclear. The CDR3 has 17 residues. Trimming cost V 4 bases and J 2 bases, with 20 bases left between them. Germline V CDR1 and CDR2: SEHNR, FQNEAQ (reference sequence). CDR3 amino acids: CASSSVSIRNLNTEAFF. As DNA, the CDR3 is TGTGCCAGCAGCTCAGTTTCGATCAGGAATCTCAACACTGAAGCTTTCTTT.

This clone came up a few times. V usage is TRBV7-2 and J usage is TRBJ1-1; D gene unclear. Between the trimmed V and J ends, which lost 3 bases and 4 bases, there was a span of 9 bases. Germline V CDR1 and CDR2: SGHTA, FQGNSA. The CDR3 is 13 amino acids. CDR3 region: CASSFVGSTEAFF. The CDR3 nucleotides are TGTGCCAGCAGCTTTGTTGGTAGCACTGAAGCTTTCTTT.

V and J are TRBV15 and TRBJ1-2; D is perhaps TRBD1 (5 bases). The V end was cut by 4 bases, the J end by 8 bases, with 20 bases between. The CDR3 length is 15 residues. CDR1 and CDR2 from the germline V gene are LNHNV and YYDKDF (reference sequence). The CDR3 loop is CATSILREAGQGYTF. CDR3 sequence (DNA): TGTGCCACCAGCATACTTCGTGAGGCAGGGCAGGGCTACACCTTC.

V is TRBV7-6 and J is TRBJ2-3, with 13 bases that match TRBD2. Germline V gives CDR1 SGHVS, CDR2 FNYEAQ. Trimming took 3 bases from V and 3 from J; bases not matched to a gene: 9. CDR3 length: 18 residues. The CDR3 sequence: CASSFRTGTSGITDTQYF. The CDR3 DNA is TGTGCCAGCAGCTTCAGGACCGGGACTAGCGGGATTACAGATACGCAGTATTTT.

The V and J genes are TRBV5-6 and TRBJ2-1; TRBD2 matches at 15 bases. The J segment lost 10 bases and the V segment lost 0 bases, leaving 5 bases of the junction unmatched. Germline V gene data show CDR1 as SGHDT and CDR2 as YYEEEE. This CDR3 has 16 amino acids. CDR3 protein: CASSLAVGLAGGEQFF. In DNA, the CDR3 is TGTGCCAGCAGCTTGGCTGTGGGACTAGCGGGAGGAGAGCAGTTCTTC.

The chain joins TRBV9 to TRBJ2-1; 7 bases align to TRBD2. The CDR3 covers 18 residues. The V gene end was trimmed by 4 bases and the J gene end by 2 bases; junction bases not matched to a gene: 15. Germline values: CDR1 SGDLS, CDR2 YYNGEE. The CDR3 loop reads CASSPLPSGNLPYNEQFF. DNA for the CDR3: TGTGCCAGCAGCCCCCTCCCCAGCGGGAATCTCCCCTACAATGAGCAGTTCTTC. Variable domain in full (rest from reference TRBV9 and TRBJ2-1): DSGVTQTPKHLITATGQRVTLRCSPRSGDLSVYWYQQSLDQGLQFLIQYYNGEERAKGNILERFSAQQFPDLHSELNLSSLELGDSALYFCASSPLPSGNLPYNEQFFGPGTRLTVL.

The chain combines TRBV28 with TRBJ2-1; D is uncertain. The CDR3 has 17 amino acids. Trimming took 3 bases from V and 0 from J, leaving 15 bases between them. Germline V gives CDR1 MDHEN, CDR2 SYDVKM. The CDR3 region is CASSFEVPDGSYNEQFF. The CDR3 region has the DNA TGTGCCAGCAGTTTCGAAGTCCCTGATGGCTCCTACAATGAGCAGTTCTTC.

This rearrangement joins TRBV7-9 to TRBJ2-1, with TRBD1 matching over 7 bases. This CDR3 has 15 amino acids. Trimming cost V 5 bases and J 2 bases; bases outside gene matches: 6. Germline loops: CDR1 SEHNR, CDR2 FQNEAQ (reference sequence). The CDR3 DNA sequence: TGTGCCAGCAGCCCCCGGGACAGTACCTACAATGAGCAGTTCTTC. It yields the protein CASSPRDSTYNEQFF.

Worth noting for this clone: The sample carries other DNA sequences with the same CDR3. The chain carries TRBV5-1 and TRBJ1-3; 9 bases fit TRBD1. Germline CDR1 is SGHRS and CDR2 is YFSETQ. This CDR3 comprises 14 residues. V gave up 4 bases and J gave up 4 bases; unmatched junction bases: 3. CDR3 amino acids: CASSPGTGGNTIYF. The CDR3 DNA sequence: TGCGCCAGCAGCCCCGGGACAGGGGGAAACACCATATATTTT.

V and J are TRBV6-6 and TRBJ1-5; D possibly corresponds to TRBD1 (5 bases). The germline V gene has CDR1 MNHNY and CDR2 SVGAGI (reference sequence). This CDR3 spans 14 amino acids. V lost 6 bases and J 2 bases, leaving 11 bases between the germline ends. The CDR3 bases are TGTGCCAGCAGGATGAGGGGCCGCAATCAGCCCCAGCATTTT. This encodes CASRMRGRNQPQHF.